This T cell receptor beta chain derives from a study of shared clonotypes between healthy human individuals (dated by TCRdb to the early 2020s). Background on the whole study: The cohort comprised a couple of women and a few men aged 18 to 49 years. Each donor's leukapheresis produced roughly between roughly 0.94 and 9.5 billion PBMCs. For each donor, three plates each were used for CD4 naive and CD4 memory, two plates were used for CD8 naive, and one plate was used for CD8 memory. The study deeply sequenced blood TCR repertoires of several healthy adults to estimate repertoire size and the extent of clonotype sharing between individuals. To increase sequencing depth and limit assay-specific biases, TCR repertoire library preparation and sequencing were carried out by different laboratories using diverse techniques.

Overall study results and their limits: Because the study included a small number of donors, the genetic and exposure-history diversity represented was limited. Higher generation probabilities were observed for clonotypes shared by all four sorted-subset donors than for non-shared clonotypes. Pairwise subsampling indicated that sequencing depth was expected to affect the degree of clonotype sharing among donors. Even with the large sequencing depth, rarefaction of the sorted-subset datasets indicated that sequencing was incomplete. Larger estimated clonotype richness was generally found for naive subsets than for memory subsets. Sampling was restricted to blood, and TCR repertoires in tissues likely differ from the TCR repertoires found in blood. Across a few donors, around 5.4% of naive CD4, over 3% of naive CD8, under 2.5% of memory CD4, and about 0.4% of memory CD8 clonotypes were shared.

The donors were healthy, HIV-negative adults who had no recently reported acute infections or vaccinations. Every donor was a Caucasian adult residing in Nashville, Tennessee, USA. Magnetic negative selection was used to enrich CD4+ T cells, after which naive cells were positively selected on CD45RA and the negative fraction became the memory subset. Blood was obtained by leukapheresis, after which PBMCs were separated by Ficoll-Histopaque density gradient centrifugation and cryopreserved in liquid nitrogen vapor phase. Analytical flow cytometry was used to check the purity and quantity of each magnetically sorted T cell population. Genomic DNA was isolated from each sorted fraction and quantified by UV absorbance on a Nanodrop 2000c. In the case of this clone: The target of this receptor is not known. Base quality data are lacking; no much larger clone is found one base away.

TCR CDR3 regions were amplified from genomic DNA by multiplex PCR using the deep immunoSEQ assay. Genomic DNA extracted from each cell subset was distributed evenly over all wells of several immunoSEQ 96-well plates, and each plate served as one replicate. Each replicate PCR for sorted subsets received about 200 ng genomic DNA, equal to roughly 33,000 T cell genomes. Purified libraries were quantified with a Qubit 3.0 fluorometer, sized on a Bioanalyzer 2100, and re-quantified with the KAPA Library Quantification kit. Each immunoSEQ 96-well plate was sequenced on its own single-read 150-cycle Illumina NextSeq 550 flow cell. Concerning the study's data processing: Because the immunoSEQ output held only junctional sequences and lacked quality scores, the filtering could not match the filtering applied to full-length reads. To assign V/J genes and CDR3, sequences were annotated using PyIR, a Python wrapper for IgBLAST v1.9, with IMGT germline references. Reads with weak V/J assignments (E-value above 1e-6), missing CDR3, stop codons, out-of-frame junctions, or ambiguous translated residues were removed. V3J clonotypes were defined as sequences sharing an identical inferred V gene, J gene, and CDR3 amino acid sequence. To compute the percentage overlap between repertoires, the number of shared unique clonotypes was divided by the size of the smaller repertoire. RTK rarefaction, the Chao1 estimator, and Recon v2.1 estimates of unobserved clonotypes were used to assess repertoire richness. Generation probabilities for all TCRbeta clonotypes obtained by the gDNA method from a few donors were computed using OLGA. TCRdb's version of the immuneACCESS table is confined to in-frame rearrangements and falls short of the full clone set. An unresolved V gene accounts for under half of the shortfall where checked; the remainder is of unknown origin. From that table come the V and J calls and clone size; the DNA was used to work out D and trimming. This sample gives approximately 720,000 clones in total; about two thirds of them show up just once. The ten largest clones capture approximately 1.8% of the sample.

Counted from cysteine to phenylalanine, this CDR3 has 16 amino acids. Only the CDR3 DNA is retained, 48 bases long and in frame from the first base. V has 3 bases trimmed and J has 3 bases trimmed; junction bases matching no gene number 3. The CDR1 and CDR2 encoded by the germline V gene are MNHEY and SVGAGI. This TCR was sampled from a woman in her 30s in good health. The material sequenced was memory CD4+ T cells sorted from blood. The sample's cell subset or site, from its label and the paper: CD45RA-negative fraction. The V and J genes are TRBV6-5 and TRBJ2-2; the central 11 bases match TRBD1. The DNA is TGTGCCAGCAGTTATGGGACAGGGGGTTACACCGGGGAGCTGTTTTTT. Translated, it gives CASSYGTGGYTGELFF.